This TCR beta chain was identified during a study of chemoradiotherapy in HPV16-positive cancers. Study results and limitations: The functional HPV-specific definition rests on just a couple of HPV16-positive patients.

Profiled with immunoSEQ multiplex PCR; TCRdb holds only in-frame clones, not every one. This sample has approximately 12,000 clones; 65% to 85% occur once, and the top ten carry less than 8.5%. This clone was found a few times. Its antigen remains unidentified. Germline V gives CDR1 MNHEY, CDR2 SMNVEV (reference sequence). After removal of 9 bases from V and 1 base from J, the junction contained 11 bases not matched to a gene. The CDR3 sequence is 15 residues long. The genes are TRBV27 and TRBJ2-7; 8 bases map to TRBD1. The origin of this receptor is a human donor with HPV-associated anogenital cancer. The specimen was collected from a patient who underwent chemoradiotherapy. The CDR3 protein is CARALRTGQSYEQYF. The DNA for the CDR3 is TGTGCCAGAGCCCTGAGGACAGGGCAATCCTACGAGCAGTACTTC.